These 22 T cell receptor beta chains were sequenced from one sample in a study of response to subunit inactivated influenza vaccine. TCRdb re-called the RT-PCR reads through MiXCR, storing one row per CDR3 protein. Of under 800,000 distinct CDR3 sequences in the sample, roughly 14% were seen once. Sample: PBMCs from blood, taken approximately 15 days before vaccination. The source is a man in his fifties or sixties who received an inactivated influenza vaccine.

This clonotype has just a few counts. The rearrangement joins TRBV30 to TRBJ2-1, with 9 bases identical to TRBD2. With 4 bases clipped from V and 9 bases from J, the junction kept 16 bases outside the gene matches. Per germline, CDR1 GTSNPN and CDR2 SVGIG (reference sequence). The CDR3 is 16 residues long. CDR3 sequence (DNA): TGTGCCTGGAAAAGGAGCAGCGCGGGAGGGCTGGGTGAGCAGTTCTTC. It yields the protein CAWKRSSAGGLGEQFF. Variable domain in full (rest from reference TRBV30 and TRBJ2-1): SQTIHQWPATLVQPVGSPLSLECTVEGTSNPNLYWYRQAAGRGLQLLFYSVGIGQISSEVPQNLSASRPQDRQFILSSKKLLLSDSGFYLCAWKRSSAGGLGEQFFGPGTRLTVL.

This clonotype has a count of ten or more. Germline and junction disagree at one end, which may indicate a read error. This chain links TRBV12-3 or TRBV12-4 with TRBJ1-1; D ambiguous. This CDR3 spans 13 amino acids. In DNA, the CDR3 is TGCGCCAGCAGCTTGGCAGGGAACACTGAAGCTTTCTTT. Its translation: CASSLAGNTEAFF.

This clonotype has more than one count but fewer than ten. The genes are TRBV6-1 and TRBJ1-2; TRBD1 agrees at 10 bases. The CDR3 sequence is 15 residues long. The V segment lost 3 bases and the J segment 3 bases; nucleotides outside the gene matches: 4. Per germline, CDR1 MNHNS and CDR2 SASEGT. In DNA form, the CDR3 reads TGTGCCAGCAGTGAGTGGACAGGGGGTTACTATGGCTACACCTTC. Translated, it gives CASSEWTGGYYGYTF.

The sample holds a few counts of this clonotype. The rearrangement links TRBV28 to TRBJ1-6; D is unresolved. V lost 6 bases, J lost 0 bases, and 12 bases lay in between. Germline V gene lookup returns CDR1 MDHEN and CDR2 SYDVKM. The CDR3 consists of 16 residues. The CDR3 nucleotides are TGTGCCAGCAGCCCACCATCGAGCTCCTATAATTCACCCCTCCACTTT. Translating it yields CASSPPSSSYNSPLHF. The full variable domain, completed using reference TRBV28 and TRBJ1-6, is DVKVTQSSRYLVKRTGEKVFLECVQDMDHENMFWYRQDPGLGLRLIYFSYDVKMKEKGDIPEGYSVSREKKERFSLILESASTNQTSMYLCASSPPSSSYNSPLHFGNGTRLTVT.

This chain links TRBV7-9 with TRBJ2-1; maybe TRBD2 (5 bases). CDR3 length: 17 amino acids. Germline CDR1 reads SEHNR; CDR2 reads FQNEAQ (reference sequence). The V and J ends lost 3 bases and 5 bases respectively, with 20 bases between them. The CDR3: CASSFPAWETVHNEQFF. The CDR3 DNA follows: TGTGCCAGCAGCTTCCCTGCGTGGGAGACGGTACACAATGAGCAGTTCTTC.

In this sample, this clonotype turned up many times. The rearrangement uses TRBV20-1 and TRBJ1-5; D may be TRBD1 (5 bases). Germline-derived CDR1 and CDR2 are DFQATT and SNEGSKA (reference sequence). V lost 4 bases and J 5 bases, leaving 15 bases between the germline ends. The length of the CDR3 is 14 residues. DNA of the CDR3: TGCAGTGCTATCATAGGGACCAGGGATCAGCCCCAGCATTTT. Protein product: CSAIIGTRDQPQHF.

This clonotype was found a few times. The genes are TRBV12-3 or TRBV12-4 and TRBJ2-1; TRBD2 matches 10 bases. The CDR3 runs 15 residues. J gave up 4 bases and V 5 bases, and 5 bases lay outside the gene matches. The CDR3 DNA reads TGTGCCAGCAGTCAAGCGGGGGGGCGATACAATGAGCAGTTCTTC. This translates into CASSQAGGRYNEQFF.

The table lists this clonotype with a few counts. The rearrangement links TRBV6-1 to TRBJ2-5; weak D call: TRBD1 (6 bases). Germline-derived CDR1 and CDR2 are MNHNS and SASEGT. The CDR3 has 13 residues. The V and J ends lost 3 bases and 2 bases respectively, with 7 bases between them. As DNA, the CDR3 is TGTGCCAGCAGTGATCAGGGGCAAGAGACCCAGTACTTC. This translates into CASSDQGQETQYF.

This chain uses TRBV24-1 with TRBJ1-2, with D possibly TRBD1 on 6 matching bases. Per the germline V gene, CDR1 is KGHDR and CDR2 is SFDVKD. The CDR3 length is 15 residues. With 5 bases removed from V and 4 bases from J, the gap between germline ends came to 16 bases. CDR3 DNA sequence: TGTGCCACCAGTGGTCCCACGACAGGTGGCTATGGCTACACCTTC. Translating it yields CATSGPTTGGYGYTF.

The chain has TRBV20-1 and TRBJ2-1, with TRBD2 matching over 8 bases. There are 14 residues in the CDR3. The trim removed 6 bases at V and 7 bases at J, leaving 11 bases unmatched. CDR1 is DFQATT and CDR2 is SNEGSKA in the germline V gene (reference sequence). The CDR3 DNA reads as TGCAGTGCAGCCGGGGGGGTATCTCTAAATGAGCAGTTCTTC. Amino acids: CSAAGGVSLNEQFF.

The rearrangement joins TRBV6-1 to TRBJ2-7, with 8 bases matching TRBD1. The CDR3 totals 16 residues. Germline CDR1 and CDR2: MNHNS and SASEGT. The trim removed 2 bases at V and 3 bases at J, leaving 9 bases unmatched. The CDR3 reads CASSELTGVTRYEQYF. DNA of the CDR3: TGTGCCAGCAGTGAATTGACAGGGGTAACTCGCTACGAGCAGTACTTC.

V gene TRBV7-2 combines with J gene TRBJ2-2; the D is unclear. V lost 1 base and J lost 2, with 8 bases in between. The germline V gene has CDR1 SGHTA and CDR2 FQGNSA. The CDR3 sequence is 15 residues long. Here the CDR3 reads CASSLGLINTGELFF. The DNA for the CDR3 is TGTGCCAGCAGCTTAGGTCTGATTAACACCGGGGAGCTGTTTTTT. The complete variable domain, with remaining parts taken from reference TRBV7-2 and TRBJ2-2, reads GAGVSQSPSNKVTEKGKDVELRCDPISGHTALYWYRQSLGQGLEFLIYFQGNSAPDKSGLPSDRFSAERTGGSVSTLTIQRTQQEDSAVYLCASSLGLINTGELFFGEGSRLTVL.

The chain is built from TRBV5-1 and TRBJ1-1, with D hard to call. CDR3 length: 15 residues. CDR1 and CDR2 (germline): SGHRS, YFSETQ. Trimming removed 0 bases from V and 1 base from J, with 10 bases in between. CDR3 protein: CASSLAPGENTEAFF. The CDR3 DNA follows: TGCGCCAGCAGCTTGGCGCCAGGAGAGAACACTGAAGCTTTCTTT. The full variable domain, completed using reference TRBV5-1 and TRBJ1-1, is KAGVTQTPRYLIKTRGQQVTLSCSPISGHRSVSWYQQTPGQGLQFLFEYFSETQRNKGNFPGRFSGRQFSNSRSEMNVSTLELGDSALYLCASSLAPGENTEAFFGQGTRLTVV.

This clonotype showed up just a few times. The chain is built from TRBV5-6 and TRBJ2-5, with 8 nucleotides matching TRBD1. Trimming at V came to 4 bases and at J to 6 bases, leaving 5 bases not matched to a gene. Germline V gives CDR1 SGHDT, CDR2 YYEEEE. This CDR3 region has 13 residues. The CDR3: CASSPRGRQTQYF. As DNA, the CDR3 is TGTGCCAGCAGCCCCAGGGGGCGGCAGACCCAGTACTTC.

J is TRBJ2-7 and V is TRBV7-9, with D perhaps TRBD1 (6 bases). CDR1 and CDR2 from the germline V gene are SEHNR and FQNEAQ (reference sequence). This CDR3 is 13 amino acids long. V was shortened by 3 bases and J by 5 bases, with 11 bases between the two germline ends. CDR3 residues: CASSLPTGNEQYF. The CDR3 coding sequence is TGTGCCAGCAGCTTGCCCACAGGGAACGAGCAGTACTTC.

The CDR3 DNA sequence: TGTGCCAGCAGTGAACCGACACCTTACTTCACAGATACGCAGTATTTT. This gives the protein CASSEPTPYFTDTQYF. V gene TRBV25-1 combines with J gene TRBJ2-3; D is unresolved. Trimming shortened V by 2 bases and J by 2 bases, and 14 bases separated the two germline ends. Germline V CDR1 and CDR2: MGHDK, SYGVNS. The CDR3 loop spans 16 amino acids.

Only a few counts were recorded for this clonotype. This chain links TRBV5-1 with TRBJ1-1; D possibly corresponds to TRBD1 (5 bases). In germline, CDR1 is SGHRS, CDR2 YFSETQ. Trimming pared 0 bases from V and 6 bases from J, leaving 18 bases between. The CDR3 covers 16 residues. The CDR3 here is CASSLESGRLGAEAFF. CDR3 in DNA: TGCGCCAGCAGCTTGGAGTCAGGGCGTCTTGGGGCTGAAGCTTTCTTT. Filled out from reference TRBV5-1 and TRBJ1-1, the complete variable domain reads KAGVTQTPRYLIKTRGQQVTLSCSPISGHRSVSWYQQTPGQGLQFLFEYFSETQRNKGNFPGRFSGRQFSNSRSEMNVSTLELGDSALYLCASSLESGRLGAEAFFGQGTRLTVV.

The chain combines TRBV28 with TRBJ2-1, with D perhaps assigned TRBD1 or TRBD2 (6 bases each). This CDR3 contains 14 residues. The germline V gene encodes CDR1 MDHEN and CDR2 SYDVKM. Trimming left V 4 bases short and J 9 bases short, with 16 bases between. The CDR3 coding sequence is TGTGCCAGCAGTTCCGGGGGCAACCTCGGTGAGCAGTTCTTC. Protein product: CASSSGGNLGEQFF.

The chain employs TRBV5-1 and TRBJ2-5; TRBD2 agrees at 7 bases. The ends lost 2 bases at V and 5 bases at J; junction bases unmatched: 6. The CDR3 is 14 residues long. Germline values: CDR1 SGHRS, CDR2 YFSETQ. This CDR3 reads CASSFPGGSETQYF. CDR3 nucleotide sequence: TGCGCCAGCAGCTTTCCGGGGGGAAGCGAGACCCAGTACTTC. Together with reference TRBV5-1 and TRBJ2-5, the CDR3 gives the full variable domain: KAGVTQTPRYLIKTRGQQVTLSCSPISGHRSVSWYQQTPGQGLQFLFEYFSETQRNKGNFPGRFSGRQFSNSRSEMNVSTLELGDSALYLCASSFPGGSETQYFGPGTRLLVL.

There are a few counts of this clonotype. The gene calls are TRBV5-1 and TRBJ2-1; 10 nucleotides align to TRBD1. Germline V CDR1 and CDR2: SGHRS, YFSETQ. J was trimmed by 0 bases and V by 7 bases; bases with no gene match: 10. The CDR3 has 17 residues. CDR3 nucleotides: TGCGCCAGCGCCGAGGACAGGGGGGAGATCTCCTACAATGAGCAGTTCTTC. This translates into CASAEDRGEISYNEQFF. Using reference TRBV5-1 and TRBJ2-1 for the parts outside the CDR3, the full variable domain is KAGVTQTPRYLIKTRGQQVTLSCSPISGHRSVSWYQQTPGQGLQFLFEYFSETQRNKGNFPGRFSGRQFSNSRSEMNVSTLELGDSALYLCASAEDRGEISYNEQFFGPGTRLTVL.

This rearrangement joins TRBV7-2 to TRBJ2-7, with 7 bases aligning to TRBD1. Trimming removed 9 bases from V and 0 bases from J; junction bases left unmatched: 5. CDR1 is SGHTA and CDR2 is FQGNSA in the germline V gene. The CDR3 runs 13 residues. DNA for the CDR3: TGTGCCAGTCGGGGACAGAGCTCCTACGAGCAGTACTTC. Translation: CASRGQSSYEQYF.

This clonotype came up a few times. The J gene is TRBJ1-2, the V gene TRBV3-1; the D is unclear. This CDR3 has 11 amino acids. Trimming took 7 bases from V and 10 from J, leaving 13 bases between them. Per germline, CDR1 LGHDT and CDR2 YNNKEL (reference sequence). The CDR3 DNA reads TGTGCCAGCACAGACCTCCAAACCTACACCTTC. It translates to CASTDLQTYTF.